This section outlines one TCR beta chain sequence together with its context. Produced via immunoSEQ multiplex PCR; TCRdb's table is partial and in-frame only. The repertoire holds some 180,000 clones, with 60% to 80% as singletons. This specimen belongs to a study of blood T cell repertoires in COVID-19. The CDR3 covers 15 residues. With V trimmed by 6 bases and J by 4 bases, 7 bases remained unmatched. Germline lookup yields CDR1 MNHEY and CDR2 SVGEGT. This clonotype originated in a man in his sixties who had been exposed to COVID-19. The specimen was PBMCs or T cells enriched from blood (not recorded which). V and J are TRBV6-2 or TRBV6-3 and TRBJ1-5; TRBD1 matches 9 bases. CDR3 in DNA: TGTGCCAGCAGCAAGAGGACAGGGGATAATCAGCCCCAGCATTTT. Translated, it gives CASSKRTGDNQPQHF.